A selection of T cell receptor beta chains follows, all from one sample in a study of cytomegalovirus exposure and HLA in healthy donors. Clones were sequenced by immunoSEQ multiplex PCR, and TCRdb holds only the in-frame ones, with some missing. The sample carries approximately 150,000 clones, 75% to 90% recorded once. The specimen was PBMCs. These receptor sequences come from a man in his thirties or forties in good health and CMV-seropositive. Each CDR3 is given with its conserved first and last residue. Size values are once, few and many counts, or a class for expanded clones, and some rows have none.

V	J	size	CDR3
TRBV7-6	TRBJ1-1	-	CASSPGQNTEAFF
TRBV5-1	TRBJ2-1	-	CASSLEVRASGPYNEQFF
TRBV4-3	TRBJ1-3	-	CASSQDSGSGNTIYF
TRBV5-6	TRBJ2-3	-	CASSGIEAGATGDTQYF
TRBV5-1	TRBJ1-2	-	CASSDKGGTGANYGYTF
TRBV30	TRBJ1-2	few	CAWTVQAQKSYGYTF
TRBV2	TRBJ1-3	once	CASSRRAPHSGNTIYF
TRBV11-3	TRBJ1-1	-	CASSRTGGMNTEAFF
TRBV29-1	TRBJ2-5	-	CSVEVRGGRETQYF
TRBV19	TRBJ2-1	-	CATNREAAIGYNEQFF
TRBV27	TRBJ1-1	-	CASSLYRGGAEAFF
TRBV2	TRBJ1-1	-	CASSERTPITEAFF
TRBV7-6	TRBJ1-6	-	CASSLVGSPLHF
TRBV25-1	TRBJ1-4	-	CASRARTSTPREKLFF
TRBV5-5	TRBJ2-7	-	CASSLEPNNYYEQYF
TRBV18	TRBJ1-2	-	CASSPRRGLGDYGYTF
TRBV5-4	TRBJ1-2	-	CASSLVGGPNYGYTF
TRBV19	TRBJ1-2	-	CASSMLGARYGYTF
TRBV11-2	TRBJ2-5	-	CASSLEGLATPQETQYF
TRBV19	TRBJ1-2	-	CASSKGQGNYGYTF
TRBV5-4	TRBJ2-2	-	CASSPGFAGAIGELFF
TRBV7-2	TRBJ1-1	-	CASSLPGSNTEAFF
TRBV28	TRBJ1-1	-	CASSFGGTGGTEAFF
TRBV2	TRBJ1-1	-	CASSEAGPRTEAFF
TRBV19	TRBJ2-7	-	CASSIRQGSTYEQYF
TRBV6-5	TRBJ2-7	-	CASSYTGTLISEQYF
TRBV27	TRBJ2-6	-	CARKNRGGGANVLTF
TRBV5-4	TRBJ1-4	-	CASRVGRGRGWVDEKLFF
TRBV9	TRBJ1-1	-	CASSVKLNTEAFF
TRBV12-5	TRBJ1-3	-	CASGQRGGERSGTIYF
TRBV2	TRBJ2-5	once	CASTPLEGEETQYF
TRBV6-8	TRBJ2-7	-	CASSLQDHTYEQYF
TRBV4-1	TRBJ2-5	-	CASSQLQGQETQYF
TRBV9	TRBJ2-5	-	CASSAGLVGRETQYF
TRBV9	TRBJ2-1	-	CASSVRAGRHNEQFF
TRBV4-1	TRBJ2-1	-	CASSQRVQRGNEQFF
TRBV18	TRBJ1-2	-	CASSPPDRGNYGYTF
TRBV7-8	TRBJ1-3	once	CASSLARKRSGNTIYF
TRBV6-1	TRBJ2-7	-	CASSEPDRPAYEQYF
TRBV5-5	TRBJ2-1	-	CASDPRGDSNEQFF
TRBV6-5	TRBJ2-7	once	CASSFRGSGEQYF
TRBV7-9	TRBJ2-1	-	CASSFQGFSSYNEQFF
TRBV2	TRBJ2-2	-	CASSESRNTGELFF
TRBV4-2	TRBJ2-7	-	CASSQDLRGQITYEQYF
TRBV11-3	TRBJ1-2	-	CASSTGQGSYGYTF
TRBV7-8	TRBJ2-7	-	CASSLVAGKGYEQYF
TRBV27	TRBJ1-1	-	CASSLEGAITEAFF